This entry lists 21 T cell receptor beta chains sequenced from one sample in a study of blood T cell repertoires in COVID-19. This table comes from immunoSEQ multiplex PCR, and its TCRdb copy is limited to in-frame clones, with some not included. The data hold 110,000 to 150,000 clones, with approximately 82% observed a single time. Material: peripheral blood. The receptors were gathered from a man aged 60 to 69 with active or convalescent COVID-19.

The chain employs TRBV4-3 and TRBJ2-3; 9 bases agree with TRBD1. Per germline, CDR1 LGHNA and CDR2 YSLEER. The CDR3 is 16 residues long. V was pared by 4 bases and J by 2 bases, with 7 bases of the junction left unmatched. This CDR3 reads CASSLTGTGYTDTQYF. The DNA of the CDR3 is TGCGCCAGCAGCCTCACCGGGACAGGGTACACAGATACGCAGTATTTT.

V gene TRBV7-9 combines with J gene TRBJ1-2; D unclear. CDR1 is SEHNR and CDR2 is FQNEAQ in the germline V gene (reference sequence). V lost 2 bases, J lost 5 bases, and 9 bases lay in between. The CDR3 loop spans 13 amino acids. The CDR3 region is CASSLTFSYGYTF. In DNA form, the CDR3 reads TGTGCCAGCAGCTTAACGTTTAGTTATGGCTACACCTTC. The full variable domain, completed using reference TRBV7-9 and TRBJ1-2, is DTGVSQNPRHKITKRGQNVTFRCDPISEHNRLYWYRQTLGQGPEFLTYFQNEAQLEKSRLLSDRFSAERPKGSFSTLEIQRTEQGDSAMYLCASSLTFSYGYTFGSGTRLTVV.

This clone was seen a single time. The rearrangement links TRBV6-5 to TRBJ2-7, with 7 nucleotides matching TRBD2. Germline CDR1 is MNHEY and CDR2 is SVGAGI. CDR3 length equals 15 residues. Trimming took 6 bases from V and 0 from J; bases not matched to a gene: 8. CDR3 region: CASSGWLAASYEQYV. DNA of the CDR3: TGTGCCAGCAGCGGTTGGCTAGCGGCCTCCTACGAGCAGTACGTC.

The chain employs TRBV11-3 and TRBJ2-2; TRBD1 matches 8 bases. Germline V gene sequence: CDR1 SGHNT, CDR2 YENEEA. Trimming took 7 bases from V and 5 from J; bases not matched to a gene: 9. The CDR3 extends over 15 amino acids. The CDR3 protein is CASNSRGRGTGELFF. CDR3 nucleotide sequence: TGTGCCAGCAACAGCAGGGGGCGCGGAACCGGGGAGCTGTTTTTT.

This chain links TRBV11-3 with TRBJ2-7; TRBD2 matches at 12 bases. The CDR3 sequence is 14 residues long. Germline-derived CDR1 and CDR2 are SGHNT and YENEEA. J lost 2 bases, V lost 5 bases, and 1 base had no gene match. The CDR3 reads CASSRTSGAYEQYV. For the CDR3, the DNA is TGTGCCAGCAGCCGGACTAGCGGGGCCTACGAGCAGTACGTC.

V is TRBV27 and J is TRBJ2-7, with D tentatively TRBD2 (5 bases). V was shortened by 5 bases and J by 3 bases, with 14 bases between the two germline ends. Germline loops: CDR1 MNHEY, CDR2 SMNVEV (reference sequence). CDR3 length equals 14 residues. The CDR3 sequence: CASSPSTGVYEQYF. The CDR3 region has the DNA TGTGCCAGCAGTCCCTCCACCGGGGTCTACGAGCAGTACTTC.

J is TRBJ1-1 and V is TRBV6-5, with TRBD1 identical over 9 bases. Trimming cost V 6 bases and J 5 bases; bases outside gene matches: 7. This CDR3 is 14 amino acids long. Germline V lookup: CDR1 MNHEY, CDR2 SVGAGI. In nucleotides, the CDR3 is TGTGCCAGCAGGAACAGGGGGCAGGAAACTGAAGCTTTCTTT. Translated, it gives CASRNRGQETEAFF.

The J gene is TRBJ1-2, the V gene TRBV6-5; D is unclear. The CDR3 totals 14 residues. Looked up from germline, CDR1 is MNHEY and CDR2 is SVGAGI. V dropped 4 bases and J dropped 2 bases, with 11 bases sitting between them. The CDR3 loop is CASSSQTQNYGYTF. The CDR3 DNA sequence: TGTGCCAGCAGTTCGCAAACACAAAACTATGGCTACACCTTC.

The rearrangement uses TRBV7-9 and TRBJ1-1, with TRBD1 matching over 9 bases. J lost 5 bases, V lost 5 bases, and 6 bases had no gene match. This CDR3 has 14 residues. Per the germline V gene, CDR1 is SEHNR and CDR2 is FQNEAQ (reference sequence). CDR3 amino acids: CASSRDREGTEAFF. CDR3 nucleotides: TGTGCCAGCAGCCGGGACAGGGAAGGGACTGAAGCTTTCTTT.

The V gene is TRBV29-1, the J gene TRBJ1-2; D is perhaps TRBD1 (6 bases). Germline V gives CDR1 SQVTM, CDR2 ANQGSEA. V was shortened by 4 bases and J by 3 bases, with 33 bases between the two germline ends. This CDR3 has 20 residues. CDR3 nucleotide sequence: TGCAGCGTTGGAGACCCCCTAGCCGGGACATTACCTCTCGGGGACTATGGCTACACCTTC. This codes for CSVGDPLAGTLPLGDYGYTF.

The chain carries TRBV11-2 and TRBJ1-3, with unresolved D. V was trimmed by 0 bases and J by 0 bases, leaving 12 bases between them. Germline V gene data show CDR1 as SGHAT and CDR2 as FQNNGV. The CDR3 consists of 17 residues. The CDR3 protein is CASSLEAARTSGNTIYF. The DNA of the CDR3 is TGTGCCAGCAGCTTAGAGGCCGCTCGAACCTCTGGAAACACCATATATTTT.

The chain combines TRBV5-5 with TRBJ2-3, with 8 bases aligning to TRBD2. CDR3 length equals 18 residues. Germline CDR1 is SGHKS and CDR2 is YYEKEE (reference sequence). J gave up 1 base and V 5 bases, and 15 bases lay outside the gene matches. CDR3 in DNA: TGTGCCAGCAGACGATCCCTCGGAGCGGGAGTGGGCACAGATACGCAGTATTTT. Translating it yields CASRRSLGAGVGTDTQYF.

The CDR3 sequence is CASSYPGTSPQETQYF. The DNA for the CDR3 is TGTGCCAGCAGCTACCCCGGGACTAGCCCCCAAGAGACCCAGTACTTC. V usage is TRBV7-9 and J usage is TRBJ2-5; TRBD2 agrees at 9 bases. CDR3 size: 16 residues. From germline, CDR1 is SEHNR and CDR2 FQNEAQ (reference sequence). V was pared by 4 bases and J by 1 base, with 7 bases of the junction left unmatched.

The CDR3, as DNA: TGCGCCAGCAGCCAAGGGACAGTTACTAGCTCTGGAAACACCATATATTTT. It yields the protein CASSQGTVTSSGNTIYF. V gene TRBV4-1 combines with J gene TRBJ1-3, with D perhaps TRBD1 (6 bases). In germline, CDR1 is MGHRA, CDR2 YSYEKL. Trimming stripped 1 base from V and 0 bases from J, with 13 bases between. This CDR3 has 17 amino acids.

The chain has TRBV5-4 and TRBJ1-1, with D possibly being TRBD1 (6 bases). Trimming cost V 4 bases and J 0 bases, with 13 bases left between them. The CDR3 totals 15 residues. Per the germline V gene, CDR1 is SGHNT and CDR2 is YYREEE (reference sequence). CDR3 protein: CASSPRDTLNTEAFF. For the CDR3, the DNA is TGTGCCAGCAGCCCGAGGGACACCCTGAACACTGAAGCTTTCTTT.

This chain connects TRBV6-2 or TRBV6-3 to TRBJ2-1; 7 nucleotides match TRBD2. The germline V gene encodes CDR1 MNHEY and CDR2 SVGEGT. This CDR3 region has 16 residues. Trimming cost V 4 bases and J 4 bases; bases outside gene matches: 10. CDR3 in DNA: TGTGCCAGCAGTTTGGTGGGCGGGGGAAATTACAATGAGCAGTTCTTC. Its protein product is CASSLVGGGNYNEQFF.

V is TRBV24-1 and J is TRBJ2-1, with 8 positions matching TRBD2. V was pared by 3 bases and J by 5 bases, with 8 bases of the junction left unmatched. The CDR3 extends over 16 amino acids. From germline, CDR1 is KGHDR and CDR2 SFDVKD. DNA for the CDR3: TGTGCCACCAGTGATCCGCAAGGGACTAGGGACAATGAGCAGTTCTTC. Its protein is CATSDPQGTRDNEQFF.

V usage is TRBV7-6 and J usage is TRBJ1-1, with TRBD1 identical over 10 bases. V was clipped by 7 bases and J by 6 bases; unmatched bases: 8. The CDR3 sequence is 14 residues long. CDR1 SGHVS and CDR2 FNYEAQ come from the germline V gene. The CDR3 protein is CASTNRDRGSEAFF. The CDR3 coding sequence is TGTGCCAGCACCAACCGGGACAGGGGCTCTGAAGCTTTCTTT.

V gene TRBV5-8 combines with J gene TRBJ1-6; D might be TRBD1 (6 bases). V lost 4 bases to trimming and J lost 7 bases, with 12 bases between them. CDR1 SGHTS and CDR2 YDEGEE come from the germline V gene. This CDR3 is 14 amino acids long. The CDR3 is CASSEGQGNSPLHF. The CDR3 nucleotides are TGTGCCAGCAGCGAGGGTCAGGGGAATTCACCCCTCCACTTT.

This chain joins TRBV30 and TRBJ1-4; D is unresolved. Trimming took 0 bases from V and 7 from J, leaving 9 bases between them. Germline CDR1 reads GTSNPN; CDR2 reads SVGIG (reference sequence). This CDR3 is 13 amino acids long. As DNA, the CDR3 is TGTGCCTGGAGTGTACTACGAGGTGAAAAACTGTTTTTT. Translating gives CAWSVLRGEKLFF.

This chain connects TRBV6-2 or TRBV6-3 to TRBJ2-4; 8 bases align to TRBD1. Trimming took 5 bases from V and 15 from J; bases not matched to a gene: 18. Germline V gene data show CDR1 as MNHEY and CDR2 as SVGEGT. CDR3 length equals 15 residues. CDR3 nucleotide sequence: TGTGCCAGCAGTATTACGCAGGGGGCGGCCCAAACCGCGTACTTC. Translation: CASSITQGAAQTAYF.